These 10 T cell receptor beta chains were sequenced from one sample in a study of blood T cell repertoires in COVID-19. The repertoire was sequenced with immunoSEQ multiplex PCR; TCRdb's copy has only in-frame clones and lacks some. Of about 15,000 clones listed, approximately 92% are singletons. Sequencing was performed on peripheral blood. These receptors came from a human donor with active COVID-19. The donor label of this sample is uncertain.

This clone showed up just once. The gene calls are TRBV27 and TRBJ1-5; TRBD1 might be the D (5 bases). CDR1 and CDR2 from the germline V gene are MNHEY and SMNVEV (reference sequence). The CDR3 spans 13 residues. Trimming pared 5 bases from V and 8 bases from J, leaving 13 bases between. This chain's CDR3 is CASSPPGGKPQHF. In nucleotides, the CDR3 is TGTGCCAGCAGTCCCCCCGGGGGTAAGCCCCAGCATTTT.

The rearrangement uses TRBV29-1 and TRBJ2-3; 8 nucleotides match TRBD2. The CDR3 consists of 15 residues. The germline V gene encodes CDR1 SQVTM and CDR2 ANQGSEA. The V and J ends lost 3 bases and 0 bases, in that order; junction bases with no gene match: 5. CDR3 amino acids: CSVDGASGSTDTQYF. The CDR3, as DNA: TGCAGCGTTGATGGGGCTAGCGGGAGCACAGATACGCAGTATTTT.

The chain links TRBV4-1 to TRBJ2-7; 9 positions agree with TRBD1. The CDR3 is made up of 16 amino acids. Germline assignment: CDR1 MGHRA and CDR2 YSYEKL. Losses at the gene ends were 5 bases for V and 2 bases for J; bases not matched to a gene: 10. CDR3 DNA: TGCGCCAGCAGCGATCCTAAAACAGGGGGCGCCTACGAGCAGTACTTC. This codes for CASSDPKTGGAYEQYF.

The chain joins TRBV7-8 to TRBJ1-1, with D perhaps TRBD1 (5 bases). Germline CDR1 is SGHVS and CDR2 is FQNEAQ. V dropped 1 base and J dropped 1 base, with 16 bases sitting between them. CDR3 length equals 17 residues. The CDR3 spells CASSLERGRGKNTEAFF. The CDR3 DNA reads as TGTGCCAGCAGCTTAGAGAGAGGGAGGGGCAAGAACACTGAAGCTTTCTTT.

The chain employs TRBV10-3 and TRBJ2-1, with 7 bases identical to TRBD2. Germline trimming cut 2 bases from V and 5 bases from J; bases unmatched to any gene: 0. The CDR3 is 13 amino acids. CDR1 and CDR2 (germline): ENHRY, SYGVKD. The CDR3 DNA reads TGTGCCATCAGTGAGCGGGGGGACAATGAGCAGTTCTTC. This translates into CAISERGDNEQFF.

The chain uses TRBV27 and TRBJ2-1, with D maybe TRBD2 (6 bases). V was shortened by 2 bases and J by 2 bases, with 13 bases between the two germline ends. In germline, CDR1 is MNHEY, CDR2 SMNVEV (reference sequence). CDR3 length: 16 amino acids. CDR3 nucleotides: TGTGCCAGCAGTTTAAATCCGGGGGTTGCCTACAATGAGCAGTTCTTC. It encodes CASSLNPGVAYNEQFF.

This rearrangement joins TRBV9 to TRBJ2-7, with D perhaps TRBD1 (5 bases). Germline V gene data show CDR1 as SGDLS and CDR2 as YYNGEE. Trimming removed 0 bases at V and 0 bases at J, with 16 bases between. This CDR3 spans 17 amino acids. The CDR3 protein is CASSVDMGPQSSYEQYF. CDR3 in DNA: TGTGCCAGCAGCGTAGATATGGGGCCGCAGAGCTCCTACGAGCAGTACTTC.

The chain couples TRBV5-1 to TRBJ2-7, with D perhaps TRBD2 (6 bases). The CDR3 covers 15 residues. V gave up 3 bases and J gave up 0 bases, with 13 bases separating them. Germline V CDR1 and CDR2: SGHRS, YFSETQ. CDR3 bases: TGCGCCAGCAGCTCCGATAGCGGATTCTCCTACGAGCAGTACTTC. As protein: CASSSDSGFSYEQYF.

The gene calls are TRBV30 and TRBJ1-5; D is perhaps TRBD1 (5 bases). CDR3 length equals 14 residues. V dropped 0 bases and J dropped 6 bases, with 12 bases sitting between them. CDR1 is GTSNPN, CDR2 SVGIG, per germline (reference sequence). CDR3 residues: CAWSVGQRGQPQHF. DNA for the CDR3: TGTGCCTGGAGTGTAGGGCAAAGGGGTCAGCCCCAGCATTTT.

The chain carries TRBV29-1 and TRBJ2-6, with D possibly TRBD1 on 5 matching bases. The germline V gene encodes CDR1 SQVTM and CDR2 ANQGSEA. CDR3 length: 15 residues. V was clipped by 6 bases and J by 1 base, with 13 bases between them. The CDR3 DNA is TGCAGCGTCCAAGCGTCAGGGTCTGGGGCCAACGTCCTGACTTTC. The encoded protein is CSVQASGSGANVLTF.